This T cell receptor (beta chain) was captured in a study of blood T cell repertoires in COVID-19. Study overall: In each case, the material was cDNA or gDNA derived from T cells, B-cell-depleted T cells, or PBMCs.

In the original workflow: Estimated nucleated cell counts came from reference gene primer amplification. TCRdb keeps only in-frame clones here, not all; method: immunoSEQ multiplex PCR. V and J calls plus clone size are reproduced from that table; the DNA served to infer D and trimming. The top ten hold around 3% of the sample, which has 200,000 to 250,000 clones, about 88% seen once. The receptor was derived from a man aged 60-69 years with acute or convalescent COVID-19. Sequenced material: peripheral blood.

CDR3 residues: CASSSRTWEYEQYF. Here the CDR3 DNA reads TGTGCCAGCAGTTCAAGGACCTGGGAGTACGAGCAGTACTTC. The V call is TRBV7-9, the J call TRBJ2-7, with D possibly matching TRBD2 (5 bases). Germline V gives CDR1 SEHNR, CDR2 FQNEAQ (reference sequence). This CDR3 is 14 amino acids long. V was shortened by 6 bases and J by 4 bases, with 16 bases between the two germline ends.